This TCR beta chain was profiled in a study of cytomegalovirus exposure and HLA in healthy donors. Looking at the study overall: Roughly 85 million unique TCRs from HLA-typed donors made up an early data release.

The CDR3 has 14 residues. In germline, CDR1 is SEHNR, CDR2 FQNEAQ (reference sequence). V was cut by 4 bases and J by 5 bases, with 12 bases left in between. The PCR used 60 Vbeta and 13 Jbeta primers. Assay used: immunoSEQ multiplex PCR; TCRdb lists only in-frame clones, some missing. In the table there are tens of thousands of clones, about two thirds of which are singletons. The sample consisted of PBMCs. The chain has TRBV7-9 and TRBJ2-1; D possibly corresponds to TRBD1 (6 bases). The receptor comes from a man aged 50 to 59 in good health and CMV-seronegative. The CDR3, as DNA: TGTGCCAGCAGCTCCGGACAGTGGGACAATGAGCAGTTCTTC. As protein: CASSSGQWDNEQFF.